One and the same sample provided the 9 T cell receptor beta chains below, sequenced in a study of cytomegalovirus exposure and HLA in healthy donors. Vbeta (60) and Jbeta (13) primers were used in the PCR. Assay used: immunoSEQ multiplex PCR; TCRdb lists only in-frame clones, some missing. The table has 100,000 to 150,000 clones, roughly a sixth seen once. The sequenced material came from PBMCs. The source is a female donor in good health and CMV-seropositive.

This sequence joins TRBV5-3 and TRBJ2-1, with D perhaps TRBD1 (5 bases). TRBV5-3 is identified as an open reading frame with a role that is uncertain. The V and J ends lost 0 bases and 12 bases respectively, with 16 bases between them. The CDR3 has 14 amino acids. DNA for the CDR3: TGTGCCAGAAGCTTGGTAGACAGTCTCCGGTCGCAGTTCTTC. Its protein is CARSLVDSLRSQFF.

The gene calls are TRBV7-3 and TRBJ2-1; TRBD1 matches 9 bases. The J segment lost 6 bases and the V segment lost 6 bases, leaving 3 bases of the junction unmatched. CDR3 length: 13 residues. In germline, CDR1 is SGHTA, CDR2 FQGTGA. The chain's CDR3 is CASSWTGVNEQFF. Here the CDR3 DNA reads TGTGCCAGCAGTTGGACAGGGGTCAATGAGCAGTTCTTC.

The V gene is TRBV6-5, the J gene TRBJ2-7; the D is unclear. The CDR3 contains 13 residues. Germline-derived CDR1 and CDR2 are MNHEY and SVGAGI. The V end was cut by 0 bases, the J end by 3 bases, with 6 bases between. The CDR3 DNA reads TGTGCCAGCAGTTACTCGACGGGCTACGAGCAGTACTTC. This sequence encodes CASSYSTGYEQYF.

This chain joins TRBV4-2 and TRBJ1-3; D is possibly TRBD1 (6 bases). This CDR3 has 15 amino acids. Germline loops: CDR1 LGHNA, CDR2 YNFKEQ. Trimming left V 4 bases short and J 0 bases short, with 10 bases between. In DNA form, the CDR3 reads TGTGCCAGCAGCCCGGACAGCGACTCTGGAAACACCATATATTTT. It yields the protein CASSPDSDSGNTIYF.

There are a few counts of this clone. Written as DNA, the CDR3 is TGCGCCAGCAGACTAACCAGGGGGCAAAACATTCAGTACTTC. Its translation: CASRLTRGQNIQYF. The chain carries TRBV10-2 and TRBJ2-4, with 8 bases identical to TRBD1. The V and J ends lost 6 bases and 5 bases, in that order; junction bases with no gene match: 6. Germline CDR1 and CDR2: WSHSY and SAAADI. There are 14 residues in the CDR3.

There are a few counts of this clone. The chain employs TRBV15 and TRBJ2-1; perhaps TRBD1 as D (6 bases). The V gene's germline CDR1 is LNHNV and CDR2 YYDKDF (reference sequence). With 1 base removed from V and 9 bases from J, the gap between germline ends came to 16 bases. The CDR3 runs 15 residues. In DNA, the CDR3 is TGTGCCACCAGCAGAGCACTGCAGGGGTTGGGTGAGCAGTTCTTC. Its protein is CATSRALQGLGEQFF.

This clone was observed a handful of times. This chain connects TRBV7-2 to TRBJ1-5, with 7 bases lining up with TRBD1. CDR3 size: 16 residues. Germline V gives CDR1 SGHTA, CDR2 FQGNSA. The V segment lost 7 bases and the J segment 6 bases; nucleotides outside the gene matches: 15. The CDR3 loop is CASTSFGGGVGQPQHF. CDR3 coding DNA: TGTGCCAGCACCTCCTTTGGAGGGGGCGTGGGTCAGCCCCAGCATTTT.

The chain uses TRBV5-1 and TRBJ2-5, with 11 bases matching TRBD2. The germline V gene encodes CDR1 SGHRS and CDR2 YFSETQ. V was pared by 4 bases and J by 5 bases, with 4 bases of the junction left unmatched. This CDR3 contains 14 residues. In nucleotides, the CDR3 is TGCGCCAGCAGCCCGGGACTAGCGGTCGAGACCCAGTACTTC. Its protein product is CASSPGLAVETQYF.

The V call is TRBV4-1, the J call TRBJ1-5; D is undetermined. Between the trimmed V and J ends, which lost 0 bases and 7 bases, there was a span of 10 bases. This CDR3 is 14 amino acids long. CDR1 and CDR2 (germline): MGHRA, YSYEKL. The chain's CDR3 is CASSQDVWAQPQHF. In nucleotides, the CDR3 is TGCGCCAGCAGCCAAGATGTATGGGCCCAGCCCCAGCATTTT.